Shown below are 10 T cell receptor beta chains from a single sample sequenced in a study of control samples from healthy donors and cancer patients. The assay was immunoSEQ multiplex PCR, and TCRdb's table has in-frame clones only and misses some. The data show some 120,000 clones, approximately 94% seen once. Sequencing input: PBMCs. The receptors were gathered from a man aged 50-60 years with head and neck cancer.

Turning to this clone: Other DNA sequences in the same sample also yield this CDR3. The genes are TRBV12-3 or TRBV12-4 and TRBJ2-7, with D maybe TRBD2 (6 bases). The CDR3 is 11 amino acids. V was clipped by 3 bases and J by 7 bases, with 7 bases between them. The CDR3 sequence is CASSFGGEQYF. The CDR3 DNA sequence: TGTGCCAGCAGTTTTGGGGGGGAGCAGTACTTC.

The genes are TRBV7-6 and TRBJ1-1, with 8 bases lining up with TRBD1. V was pared by 1 base and J by 8 bases, with 6 bases of the junction left unmatched. The CDR3 totals 14 residues. Germline CDR1 is SGHVS and CDR2 is FNYEAQ. In DNA, the CDR3 is TGTGCCAGCAGCTTAGGGACAGGGTTTGGAGAAGCTTTCTTT. Amino acid sequence: CASSLGTGFGEAFF. The full variable domain, completed using reference TRBV7-6 and TRBJ1-1, is GAGVSQSPRYKVTKRGQDVALRCDPISGHVSLYWYRQALGQGPEFLTYFNYEAQQDKSGLPNDRFSAERPEGSISTLTIQRTEQRDSAMYRCASSLGTGFGEAFFGQGTRLTVV.

This sequence joins TRBV4-2 and TRBJ2-1, with TRBD2 matching 7 bases. V shed 2 bases, J shed 8 bases, and the junction held 6 bases outside the gene matches. Germline CDR1 is LGHNA and CDR2 is YNFKEQ. The CDR3 covers 14 residues. CDR3: CASSQRGTIDEQFF. For the CDR3, the DNA is TGTGCCAGCAGCCAACGCGGGACTATCGATGAGCAGTTCTTC.

This chain uses TRBV5-6 with TRBJ2-4; 9 bases align to TRBD1. V shed 1 base and J 7 bases; nucleotides not matched to a gene: 3. Germline lookup yields CDR1 SGHDT and CDR2 YYEEEE. The length of the CDR3 is 14 residues. The chain's CDR3 is CASSLTGGRNIQYF. CDR3 bases: TGTGCCAGCAGCTTGACAGGGGGCCGGAACATTCAGTACTTC.

The V gene is TRBV30, the J gene TRBJ2-7; TRBD1 is a possible D gene (6 bases). This CDR3 region has 14 residues. Germline values: CDR1 GTSNPN, CDR2 SVGIG (reference sequence). V lost 3 bases and J lost 2, with 14 bases in between. CDR3 coding DNA: TGTGCCTGGAGGCGAAGGACAGCAGCCTACGAGCAGTACTTC. This codes for CAWRRRTAAYEQYF.

V usage is TRBV4-2 and J usage is TRBJ1-2; D gene unclear. The CDR3 loop spans 15 amino acids. The germline V gene encodes CDR1 LGHNA and CDR2 YNFKEQ. The V gene lost 0 bases and the J gene lost 3 bases, with 11 bases spanning the gap. CDR3: CASSQDTATHYGYTF. Here the CDR3 DNA reads TGTGCCAGCAGCCAAGATACGGCGACCCACTATGGCTACACCTTC.

As to this clone: Different DNA sequences within this sample yield the same CDR3. The gene calls are TRBV20-1 and TRBJ1-1; D remains ambiguous. The germline gives CDR1 DFQATT, CDR2 SNEGSKA (reference sequence). V lost 4 bases and J lost 0, with 3 bases in between. CDR3 size: 11 residues. The CDR3 spells CSATVNTEAFF. CDR3 DNA sequence: TGCAGTGCTACGGTGAACACTGAAGCTTTCTTT.

The genes are TRBV7-2 and TRBJ1-6; 11 bases agree with TRBD1. CDR1 and CDR2 from the germline V gene are SGHTA and FQGNSA. The ends lost 3 bases at V and 10 bases at J; junction bases unmatched: 2. This CDR3 region has 14 residues. CDR3: CASSLGQGVSPLHF. The CDR3 region has the DNA TGTGCCAGCAGCTTGGGACAGGGGGTCTCACCCCTCCACTTT.

The chain combines TRBV7-2 with TRBJ2-5; 8 bases fit TRBD1. The J segment lost 2 bases and the V segment lost 5 bases, leaving 4 bases of the junction unmatched. This CDR3 spans 14 amino acids. Germline CDR1 SGHTA, CDR2 FQGNSA. The CDR3 DNA reads TGTGCCAGCAGCCGGACAGGGCAACAAGAGACCCAGTACTTC. Protein product: CASSRTGQQETQYF.

CDR3 sequence reads: CASSKWGLEAFF. The CDR3 DNA reads TGTGCCAGCAGCAAATGGGGGTTGGAAGCTTTCTTT. V is TRBV27 and J is TRBJ1-1; D might be TRBD1 (5 bases). Trimming took off 6 bases at V and 8 bases at J, with 13 bases between the two ends. Germline V lookup: CDR1 MNHEY, CDR2 SMNVEV (reference sequence). The CDR3 consists of 12 residues.